Described below is a single TCR beta chain sequence and its context. Its target is unknown. Using a J-beta primer mix together with a sample-barcoded 5' primer, a second PCR was run for roughly 6 to 12 cycles. MiXCR, applied by TCRdb to the 5' RACE reads, yields one record per CDR3 protein. The table records around 2 million distinct CDR3 sequences, around 40% of them present only once. The data belong to a study of blood T cells in healthy people across ages. Study-level findings and limits: Naive T cell percentage strongly correlated with TCR beta diversity.

Every donor contributed about 10 milliliters of peripheral blood by blood draw. Isolation recovered at least 6.5 million PBMCs from every sample. Germline CDR1 ENHRY, CDR2 SYGVKD. The CDR3 length is 14 residues. V was trimmed by 6 bases and J by 7 bases, leaving 19 bases between them. The rearrangement links TRBV10-3 to TRBJ2-7; the D gene is possibly TRBD1 (6 bases). Sequencing input: blood. The TCR originated in a human donor in good health. The CDR3 sequence: CAIREDSSYNEQYF. The CDR3 DNA reads as TGTGCCATCAGGGAGGACAGTTCCTACAATGAGCAGTACTTC.